These T cell receptor beta chains were read from a single sample in a study of vaccination and CD4 T cells after COVID-19. In TCRdb, the PCR reads were re-called with MiXCR into one record per CDR3 protein. The profile shows fewer than 20,000 distinct CDR3 sequences, approximately 53% of them singletons. These receptors have no known antigen. Sample: CD4+ T cells from blood, cultured in vitro, taken before SARS-CoV-2 vaccination. All receptors come from a human donor who had recovered from COVID-19. Both conserved end residues are part of each CDR3. The D gene is left open where the match is weak. Some rows have no size entry. The others give once, few or many, or a class for an expanded clone.

>TRBV7-8|NA|TRBD1|TRBJ1-6
TGTGCCAGCAGCTTAATTATTAGGGACAGAAAGCCGTATAATTCACCCCTCCACTTT
CASSLIIRDRKPYNSPLHF
>TRBV7-9|few|NA|TRBJ2-2
TGTGCCAGCAGCTCGGGACTTGTCGGGGAGCTGTTTTTT
CASSSGLVGELFF
>TRBV6-1|NA|NA|TRBJ1-1
TGTGCCAGCAGAAGGGACGGGTGGGAAGCTTTCTTT
CASRRDGWEAFF
>TRBV15|NA|TRBD1|TRBJ2-7
TGTGCCACCGGCGGAGGACAGGAGTTCGACGAGCAGTACTTC
CATGGGQEFDEQYF
>TRBV12-3/TRBV12-4|NA|NA|TRBJ2-7
TGTGCCAGCAGACCGAGCGGACCGATCTACGAGCAGTACTTC
CASRPSGPIYEQYF
>TRBV19|few|NA|TRBJ2-7
TGTGCCAGTAGTCCCCGGAGGACTGGCTCCTACGAGCAGTACTTC
CASSPRRTGSYEQYF
>TRBV2|NA|NA|TRBJ1-6
TGTGCCAGCAAAAAGGATGGTTCACCCCTCCACTTT
CASKKDGSPLHF
>TRBV2|few|NA|TRBJ2-5
TGTGCCAGTGAAGAAGAGACCCAGTACTTC
CASEEETQYF
>TRBV7-6|NA|NA|TRBJ2-2
TGTGCCAGCGCAATAGGGGACGGCGGGGAGCTGTTTTTT
CASAIGDGGELFF
>TRBV6-1|NA|NA|TRBJ2-7
TGTGCCAGCAATTTTCAGGCCATCTCCTACGAGCAGTACTTC
CASNFQAISYEQYF
>TRBV6-5|NA|NA|TRBJ2-1
TGTGCCAGCAGTTACGGCGTAGATCAGGTTGGCGAGCAGTTCTTC
CASSYGVDQVGEQFF
>TRBV7-9|few|TRBD2|TRBJ2-7
TGTGCCAGCAGCTTTCGCGGGAGTAGATCCTACGAGCAGTACTTC
CASSFRGSRSYEQYF
>TRBV29-1|NA|NA|TRBJ2-3
TGCAGCGGTGAAGACGTAGGTCCCACAGATACGCAGTATTTT
CSGEDVGPTDTQYF
>TRBV25-1|NA|TRBD1|TRBJ2-2
TGTGCCAGCAGTGATCCTGAGGACAGGGTGGGGACCAGGGAGCTGTTTTTT
CASSDPEDRVGTRELFF
>TRBV20-1|NA|NA|TRBJ2-3
TGCAGTGCTATTCGGAACACAGATACGCAGTATTTT
CSAIRNTDTQYF
>TRBV20-1|NA|TRBD2|TRBJ2-2
TGCAGTGCTCCCGGGACTAGCGGCACCGGGGAGCTGTTTTTT
CSAPGTSGTGELFF
>TRBV2|NA|NA|TRBJ1-6
TGTGCCAGCAGTGTAGAAAGTAATTCACCCCTCCACTTT
CASSVESNSPLHF
>TRBV15|NA|TRBD2|TRBJ2-1
TGTGCCACCAGCAGAGGGGGTAGCGGGAGCATTGATGAGCAGTTCTTC
CATSRGGSGSIDEQFF
>TRBV20-1|NA|NA|TRBJ1-2
TGCAGTGCTAGAGATGGGGCGGACTATGGCTACACCTTC
CSARDGADYGYTF
>TRBV20-1|NA|NA|TRBJ2-2
TGCAGTGCTAAGAAACAGGGATTGAACACCGGGGAGCTGTTTTTT
CSAKKQGLNTGELFF
>TRBV20-1|NA|NA|TRBJ2-2
TGCAGTGCCCTTTCGGACCTCCCAGCGGGCGGGGAGCTGTTTTTT
CSALSDLPAGGELFF
>TRBV20-1|NA|TRBD1|TRBJ1-2
TGCAGTGCTACATTACCGGGACAGAGCCATGGCTACACCTTC
CSATLPGQSHGYTF
>TRBV19|few|NA|TRBJ1-5
TGTGCCAGTAGTATAGACGGGGAGAAGCCCCAGCATTTT
CASSIDGEKPQHF
>TRBV7-2|few|NA|TRBJ2-2
TGTGCCAGCAGCTTAGAGGGGATCACCGGGGAGCTGTTTTTT
CASSLEGITGELFF
>TRBV20-1|NA|TRBD2|TRBJ2-3
TGCAGTGCTAGAGAAGCTAGCGGGAGGACAGATACGCAGTATTTT
CSAREASGRTDTQYF
>TRBV2|NA|TRBD1|TRBJ2-7
TGTGCCAGCAGCTCCGGGACAGGGGGATACGAGCAGTACTTC
CASSSGTGGYEQYF
>TRBV20-1|NA|TRBD1|TRBJ1-5
TGCAGTGCTGGGGACAGCATAGATCAGCCCCAGCATTTT
CSAGDSIDQPQHF